This T cell receptor beta chain was captured in a study of vaccination and CD4 T cells after COVID-19. The overall study: Researchers treated control cultures with a CEFX pool, an HIV-1 Nef pool, or no peptide.

Researchers used the Oncomine TCR Beta short-read assay to sequence DNA from cultured CD4+ T cells. MiXCR, applied by TCRdb to the PCR reads, yields one record per CDR3 protein. The profile shows about 5,100 distinct CDR3 sequences, around 25% of them singletons. The ends were cut back, 3 bases at V and 3 bases at J, with 9 bases in the middle. This CDR3 contains 13 residues. Germline values: CDR1 MGHDK, CDR2 SYGVNS. A remark on this clonotype: The antigen is not known.

This sample's treatment: roughly ten-day PBMC culture with coronavirus spike peptide pools or control peptides (ViraFEST assay). The chain uses TRBV25-1 and TRBJ2-7; D is unresolved. This TCR was recovered from a human donor who had recovered from COVID-19. The material sequenced was CD4+ T cells from blood, cultured in vitro, taken after SARS-CoV-2 vaccination. The CDR3 loop reads CASSDLENYEQYF. The CDR3 DNA is TGTGCCAGCAGTGATCTAGAGAACTACGAGCAGTACTTC.